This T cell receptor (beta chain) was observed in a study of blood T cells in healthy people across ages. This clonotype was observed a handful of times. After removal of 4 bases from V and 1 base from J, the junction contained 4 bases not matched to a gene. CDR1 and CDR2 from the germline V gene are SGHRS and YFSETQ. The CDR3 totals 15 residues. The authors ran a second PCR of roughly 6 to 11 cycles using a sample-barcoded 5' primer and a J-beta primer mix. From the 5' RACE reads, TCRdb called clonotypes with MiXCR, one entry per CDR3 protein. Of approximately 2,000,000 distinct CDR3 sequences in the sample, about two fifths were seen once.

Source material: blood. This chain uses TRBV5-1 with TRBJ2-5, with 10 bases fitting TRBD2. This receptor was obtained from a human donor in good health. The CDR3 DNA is TGCGCCAGCAGCCCGGTAGCGGGGGGCCAAGAGACCCAGTACTTC. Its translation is CASSPVAGGQETQYF. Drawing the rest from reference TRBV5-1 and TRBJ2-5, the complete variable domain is KAGVTQTPRYLIKTRGQQVTLSCSPISGHRSVSWYQQTPGQGLQFLFEYFSETQRNKGNFPGRFSGRQFSNSRSEMNVSTLELGDSALYLCASSPVAGGQETQYFGPGTRLLVL.